A single sample gave rise to the 26 T cell receptor beta chains below, sequenced in a study of cytomegalovirus exposure and HLA in healthy donors. The study ran its PCR with 60 Vbeta and 13 Jbeta primers. This table comes from immunoSEQ multiplex PCR, and its TCRdb copy is limited to in-frame clones, with some not included. The sample consists of some 130,000 clones, approximately 82% of them appearing once. Sequencing input: PBMCs. The receptors stem from a boy between 2 and 10 years old in good health and CMV-seronegative.

This rearrangement joins TRBV13 to TRBJ2-1, with 8 bases matching TRBD1. Germline CDR1 is PRHDT and CDR2 is FYEKMQ (reference sequence). This CDR3 is built from 16 residues. The ends lost 5 bases at V and 9 bases at J; junction bases unmatched: 15. The CDR3 is CASSHLSGTGTREQFF. The CDR3 nucleotides are TGTGCCAGCAGCCATCTTTCCGGGACAGGTACTCGTGAGCAGTTCTTC.

The chain links TRBV7-3 to TRBJ1-2, with 9 bases identical to TRBD1. CDR3 length: 15 amino acids. Germline CDR1 reads SGHTA; CDR2 reads FQGTGA. The ends lost 1 base at V and 6 bases at J; junction bases unmatched: 6. The CDR3 spells CASSLRQGGLDGYTF. The CDR3 DNA reads as TGTGCCAGCAGCTTAAGACAGGGGGGGCTCGATGGCTACACCTTC.

The chain uses TRBV11-2 and TRBJ1-3; the D gene is possibly TRBD1 (5 bases). V was trimmed by 4 bases and J by 7 bases, leaving 17 bases between them. The CDR3 contains 15 residues. Looked up from germline, CDR1 is SGHAT and CDR2 is FQNNGV. The CDR3 nucleotides read TGTGCCAGCAGCTCCCTTGCGGGGGGTAGGAACACCATATATTTT. This translates into CASSSLAGGRNTIYF.

The chain joins TRBV12-5 to TRBJ2-7; D unclear. With 2 bases removed from V and 5 bases from J, the gap between germline ends came to 13 bases. Germline V gene lookup returns CDR1 LGHNT and CDR2 FRNRAP. The CDR3 is 14 residues long. The CDR3 bases are TGTGCTAGTGGTTTGTATGGCAGTTCGCACGAGCAGTACTTC. Translation gives CASGLYGSSHEQYF.

The chain recombines TRBV10-1 with TRBJ1-1, with D maybe TRBD1 (6 bases). Germline V gene data show CDR1 as WNHNN and CDR2 as SYGVQD (reference sequence). The CDR3 is 16 residues long. V was pared by 4 bases and J by 4 bases, with 19 bases between. CDR3 protein: CASSGTRGGLGTEAFF. In DNA, the CDR3 is TGCGCCAGCAGTGGTACTCGGGGGGGCCTGGGCACTGAAGCTTTCTTT.

The chain links TRBV11-2 to TRBJ1-4; perhaps TRBD1 as D (6 bases). Trimming removed 2 bases at V and 9 bases at J, with 7 bases between. The CDR3 sequence is 12 residues long. Germline V gives CDR1 SGHAT, CDR2 FQNNGV. As DNA, the CDR3 is TGTGCCAGCAGCTTAACAGGGAAAAAACTGTTTTTT. It encodes CASSLTGKKLFF.

The rearrangement joins TRBV7-8 to TRBJ2-5; tentative D call: TRBD1 (6 bases). The V gene's germline CDR1 is SGHVS and CDR2 FQNEAQ. The CDR3 runs to 13 residues. V was shortened by 6 bases and J by 2 bases, with 10 bases between the two germline ends. CDR3 loop: CASRQGNQETQYF. CDR3 in DNA: TGTGCCAGCAGACAGGGAAATCAAGAGACCCAGTACTTC.

V and J are TRBV11-2 and TRBJ1-1, with a possible D match to TRBD1 (6 bases). Germline V gene lookup returns CDR1 SGHAT and CDR2 FQNNGV. Between the trimmed V and J ends, which lost 2 bases and 7 bases, there was a span of 14 bases. The CDR3 runs to 14 residues. The CDR3 reads CASSLSGGRGEAFF. The CDR3 DNA sequence: TGTGCCAGCAGCTTATCGGGGGGGCGCGGTGAAGCTTTCTTT.

This chain links TRBV6-5 with TRBJ2-1; TRBD2 aligns across 9 bases. Per germline, CDR1 MNHEY and CDR2 SVGAGI. V lost 0 bases, J lost 2 bases, and 2 bases stayed unmatched. The CDR3 length is 16 residues. The CDR3 spells CASSYSSGSTYNEQFF. CDR3 DNA sequence: TGTGCCAGCAGTTACTCTAGCGGGAGTACCTACAATGAGCAGTTCTTC.

This clone was observed once. The genes are TRBV14 and TRBJ2-1; a possible D gene is TRBD2 (5 bases). The CDR3 has 13 residues. Trimming cost V 1 base and J 12 bases, with 13 bases left between them. The V gene's germline CDR1 is SGHDN and CDR2 FVKESK. The CDR3 nucleotides are TGTGCCAGCAGCCAAGCGATTGGCGGGTCGCAGTTCTTC. As protein: CASSQAIGGSQFF.

This chain uses TRBV30 with TRBJ1-5; perhaps TRBD1 as D (6 bases). There are 15 residues in the CDR3. CDR1 and CDR2 (germline): GTSNPN, SVGIG (reference sequence). V was pared by 2 bases and J by 1 base, with 12 bases between. The CDR3 DNA is TGTGCCTGGAGTAGGGGACATACAAGCAATCAGCCCCAGCATTTT. It specifies CAWSRGHTSNQPQHF.

V usage is TRBV11-2 and J usage is TRBJ2-3; D is ambiguous. V gave up 0 bases and J gave up 0 bases, with 4 bases separating them. The germline V gene encodes CDR1 SGHAT and CDR2 FQNNGV. CDR3 length: 14 amino acids. CDR3 amino acids: CASSLERSTDTQYF. The DNA of the CDR3 is TGTGCCAGCAGCTTAGAGCGCAGCACAGATACGCAGTATTTT.

J is TRBJ2-1 and V is TRBV6-4; 16 nucleotides align to TRBD2. Per the germline V gene, CDR1 is MRHNA and CDR2 is SNTAGT. Trimming removed 6 bases from V and 7 bases from J; junction bases left unmatched: 9. The CDR3 is 17 amino acids. CDR3 sequence: CASSDGTSGGDSNEQFF. The CDR3 region has the DNA TGTGCCAGCAGCGACGGGACTAGCGGGGGGGACTCGAATGAGCAGTTCTTC.

The gene calls are TRBV6-5 and TRBJ1-1, with a tentative D call TRBD1 (6 bases). V shed 4 bases and J shed 4 bases, with 13 bases lying between them. Germline V lookup: CDR1 MNHEY, CDR2 SVGAGI. The CDR3 is 14 residues long. The DNA of the CDR3 is TGTGCCAGCAGTTCGACAGGATCGGGCACTGAAGCTTTCTTT. Its translation is CASSSTGSGTEAFF.

V is TRBV7-9 and J is TRBJ1-2; 8 bases are shared with TRBD1. This CDR3 contains 18 residues. CDR1 is SEHNR and CDR2 is FQNEAQ in the germline V gene (reference sequence). V dropped 1 base and J dropped 4; count of bases not matched to a gene: 14. CDR3 residues: CASSLVTGTGDYLYGYTF. The CDR3 DNA is TGTGCCAGCAGCTTAGTTACGGGGACAGGCGATTACCTCTATGGCTACACCTTC.

This clone was picked up one time. The chain joins TRBV14 to TRBJ2-5; no clear D gene. The J call may be incorrect, as the DNA end agrees better with TRBJ2-7. CDR3 size: 13 residues. Per germline, CDR1 SGHDN and CDR2 FVKESK. CDR3 sequence: CASSQGSTYEQYF. The CDR3 DNA reads TGTGCCAGCAGCCAAGGAAGTACCTACGAGCAGTACTTC.

The chain carries TRBV6-5 and TRBJ1-6; D gene unclear. Germline V CDR1 and CDR2: MNHEY, SVGAGI. The CDR3 is 15 amino acids. V was shortened by 0 bases and J by 9 bases, with 12 bases between the two germline ends. CDR3 nucleotides: TGTGCCAGCAGTTACTCCAACCCAGCGGGTTCACCCCTCCACTTT. It encodes CASSYSNPAGSPLHF.

This clone was observed a handful of times. The chain uses TRBV7-9 and TRBJ1-4, with 9 bases aligning to TRBD1. CDR3 length equals 16 residues. The germline V gene encodes CDR1 SEHNR and CDR2 FQNEAQ (reference sequence). Trimming at V came to 4 bases and at J to 7 bases, leaving 10 bases not matched to a gene. The CDR3 here is CASSSLAGTGSEKLFF. CDR3 nucleotide sequence: TGTGCCAGCAGCTCCCTTGCCGGGACAGGGTCTGAAAAACTGTTTTTT.

V and J are TRBV6-5 and TRBJ1-3; possibly TRBD1 for D (5 bases). The CDR3 loop spans 15 amino acids. V was trimmed by 0 bases and J by 4 bases, leaving 10 bases between them. Germline lookup yields CDR1 MNHEY and CDR2 SVGAGI. The CDR3 here is CASSYSGAPGNTIYF. CDR3 DNA: TGTGCCAGCAGTTACTCAGGGGCGCCCGGAAACACCATATATTTT.

This clone was detected only a few times. This chain connects TRBV6-5 to TRBJ1-5; 8 positions agree with TRBD1. The germline V gene encodes CDR1 MNHEY and CDR2 SVGAGI. The CDR3 contains 14 residues. V dropped 5 bases and J dropped 5; count of bases not matched to a gene: 5. The chain's CDR3 is CASSADRAYQPQHF. The DNA of the CDR3 is TGTGCCAGCAGTGCGGACAGGGCCTATCAGCCCCAGCATTTT.

The rearrangement uses TRBV27 and TRBJ2-3; no clear D gene. CDR3 length: 16 residues. Trimming took 2 bases from V and 2 from J, leaving 14 bases between them. Per the germline V gene, CDR1 is MNHEY and CDR2 is SMNVEV (reference sequence). The CDR3 DNA reads TGTGCCAGCAGTTTAATCCTCACAACCCTCACAGATACGCAGTATTTT. Protein: CASSLILTTLTDTQYF.

The chain has TRBV6-4 and TRBJ2-3; 9 positions match TRBD1. The CDR3 is 15 amino acids. J gave up 6 bases and V 3 bases, and 7 bases lay outside the gene matches. In germline, CDR1 is MRHNA, CDR2 SNTAGT. This chain's CDR3 is CASSEEQGAIDTQYF. Here the CDR3 DNA reads TGTGCCAGCAGTGAGGAACAGGGGGCAATTGATACGCAGTATTTT.

The chain carries TRBV7-9 and TRBJ1-2; possible D gene TRBD1, 5 bases. The CDR3 is made up of 15 amino acids. Trimming left V 5 bases short and J 4 bases short, with 17 bases between. The V gene's germline CDR1 is SEHNR and CDR2 FQNEAQ (reference sequence). In DNA form, the CDR3 reads TGTGCCAGCAGCCCCATCCCTCACAGGTCCTATGGCTACACCTTC. It is translated as CASSPIPHRSYGYTF.

The J gene is TRBJ2-1, the V gene TRBV19; perhaps TRBD1 as D (6 bases). V was shortened by 4 bases and J by 6 bases, with 19 bases between the two germline ends. The V gene's germline CDR1 is LNHDA and CDR2 SQIVND (reference sequence). This CDR3 comprises 16 residues. CDR3: CASSTQKDRLSNEQFF. The CDR3 nucleotides read TGTGCCAGTAGTACACAAAAAGACAGGTTAAGCAATGAGCAGTTCTTC.

The genes are TRBV6-5 and TRBJ2-3, with a possible D match to TRBD2 (5 bases). From germline, CDR1 is MNHEY and CDR2 SVGAGI. V was clipped by 5 bases and J by 4 bases, with 13 bases between them. The CDR3 contains 14 residues. The CDR3 coding sequence is TGTGCCAGCAGTCCGGGGATCGAACCAGATACGCAGTATTTT. This translates into CASSPGIEPDTQYF.

The V gene is TRBV5-1, the J gene TRBJ1-2; perhaps TRBD1 as D (5 bases). Germline V gene data show CDR1 as SGHRS and CDR2 as YFSETQ. V was pared by 0 bases and J by 4 bases, with 13 bases between. This CDR3 region has 15 residues. CDR3 coding DNA: TGCGCCAGCAGCTTGGCCGGCGGACAAGGCTATGGCTACACCTTC. Amino acids: CASSLAGGQGYGYTF.